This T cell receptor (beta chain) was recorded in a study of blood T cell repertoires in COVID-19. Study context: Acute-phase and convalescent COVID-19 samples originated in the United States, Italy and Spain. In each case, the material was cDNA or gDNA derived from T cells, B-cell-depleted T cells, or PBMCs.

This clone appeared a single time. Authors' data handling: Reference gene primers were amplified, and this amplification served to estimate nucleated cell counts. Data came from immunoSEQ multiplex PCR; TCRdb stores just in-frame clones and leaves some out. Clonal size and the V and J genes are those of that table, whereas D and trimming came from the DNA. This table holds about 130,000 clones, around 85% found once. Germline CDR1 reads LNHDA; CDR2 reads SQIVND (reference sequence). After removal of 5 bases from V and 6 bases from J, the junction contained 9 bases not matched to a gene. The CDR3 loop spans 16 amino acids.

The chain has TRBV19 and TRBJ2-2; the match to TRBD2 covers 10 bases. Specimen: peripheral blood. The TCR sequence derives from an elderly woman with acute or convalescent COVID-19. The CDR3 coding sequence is TGTGCCAGTAGTTGGGCTAGCGGGGGCTCGTCCGGGGAGCTGTTTTTT. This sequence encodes CASSWASGGSSGELFF.